This T cell receptor beta chain is from a study of blood T cell repertoires in COVID-19. The assay was immunoSEQ multiplex PCR, and TCRdb's table has in-frame clones only and misses some. The table includes roughly 200,000 clones, about four fifths detected once. The CDR3 length is 14 residues. CDR1 is MGHRA and CDR2 is YSYEKL in the germline V gene. V was pared by 0 bases and J by 5 bases, with 9 bases between. As to this clone: Other nucleotide sequences in the sample specify the same CDR3.

Sequencing used peripheral blood. The chain combines TRBV4-1 with TRBJ2-3; D is perhaps TRBD1 (5 bases). The TCR comes from a middle-aged woman with COVID-19, enrolled during active disease. CDR3 DNA sequence: TGCGCCAGCAGCCAAGACAGGGTGGGAGATACGCAGTATTTT. Its translation: CASSQDRVGDTQYF.